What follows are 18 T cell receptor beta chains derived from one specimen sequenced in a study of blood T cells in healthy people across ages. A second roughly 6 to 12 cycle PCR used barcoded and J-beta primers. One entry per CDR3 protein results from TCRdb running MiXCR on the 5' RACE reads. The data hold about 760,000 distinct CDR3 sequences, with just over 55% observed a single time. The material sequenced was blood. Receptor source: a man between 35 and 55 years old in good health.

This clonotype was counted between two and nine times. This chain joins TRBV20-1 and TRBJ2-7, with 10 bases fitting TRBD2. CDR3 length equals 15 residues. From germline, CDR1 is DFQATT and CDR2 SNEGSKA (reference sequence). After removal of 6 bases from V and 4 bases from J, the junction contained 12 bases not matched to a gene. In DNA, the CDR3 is TGCAGTGCCCCCTCCTTAGCGGGGGGTTGGTACGAGCAGTACTTC. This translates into CSAPSLAGGWYEQYF.

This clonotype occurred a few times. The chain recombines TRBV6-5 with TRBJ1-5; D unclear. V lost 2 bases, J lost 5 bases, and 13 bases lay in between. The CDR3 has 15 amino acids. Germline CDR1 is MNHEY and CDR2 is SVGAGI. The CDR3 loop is CASSYTQSSDQPQHF. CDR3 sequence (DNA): TGTGCCAGCAGTTACACCCAATCTTCGGATCAGCCCCAGCATTTT.

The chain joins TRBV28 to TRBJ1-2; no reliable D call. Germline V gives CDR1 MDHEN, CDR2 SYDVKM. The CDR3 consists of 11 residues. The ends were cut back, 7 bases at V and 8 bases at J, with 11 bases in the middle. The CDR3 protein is CASTTRRGYTF. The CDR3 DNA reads TGTGCCAGCACGACGAGGCGGGGCTACACCTTC.

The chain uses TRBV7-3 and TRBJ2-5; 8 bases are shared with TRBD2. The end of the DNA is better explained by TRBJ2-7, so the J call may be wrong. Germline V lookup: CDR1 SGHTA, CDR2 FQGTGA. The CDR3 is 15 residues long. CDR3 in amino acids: CASSRGPGLVNEQYF. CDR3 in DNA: TGTGCCAGCAGCCGAGGACCGGGACTAGTGAACGAGCAGTACTTC.

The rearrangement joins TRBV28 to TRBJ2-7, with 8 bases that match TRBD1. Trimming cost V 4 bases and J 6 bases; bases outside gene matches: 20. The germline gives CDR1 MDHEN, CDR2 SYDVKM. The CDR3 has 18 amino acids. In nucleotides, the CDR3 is TGTGCCAGCAGTTCACCGGGATTAGATCCGACAGGGGTGTTCGAGCAGTACTTC. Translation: CASSSPGLDPTGVFEQYF.

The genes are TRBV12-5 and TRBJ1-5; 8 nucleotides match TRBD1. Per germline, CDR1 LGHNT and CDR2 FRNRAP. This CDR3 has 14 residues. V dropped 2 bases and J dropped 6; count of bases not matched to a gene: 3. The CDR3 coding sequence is TGTGCTAGTGGTTTGTCCACAGGGGGTCAGCCCCAGCATTTT. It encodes CASGLSTGGQPQHF.

The CDR3 DNA is TGTGCCAGCAGCCAGGCAAACAGGGGAGGGGTTAATTCACCCCTCCACTTT. It translates to CASSQANRGGVNSPLHF. The chain joins TRBV3-1 to TRBJ1-6, with 7 bases lining up with TRBD1. With V trimmed by 3 bases and J by 6 bases, 11 bases remained unmatched. CDR1 is LGHDT, CDR2 YNNKEL, per germline (reference sequence). The CDR3 extends over 17 amino acids.

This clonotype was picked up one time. The CDR3 loop is CASSLGARGVGEQYF. CDR3 bases: TGCGCCAGCAGCTTGGGAGCCCGGGGAGTTGGCGAGCAGTACTTC. V is TRBV5-1 and J is TRBJ2-7, with a tentative D call TRBD2 (5 bases). The CDR3 extends over 15 amino acids. Trimming removed 0 bases from V and 6 bases from J, with 16 bases in between. Germline loops: CDR1 SGHRS, CDR2 YFSETQ.

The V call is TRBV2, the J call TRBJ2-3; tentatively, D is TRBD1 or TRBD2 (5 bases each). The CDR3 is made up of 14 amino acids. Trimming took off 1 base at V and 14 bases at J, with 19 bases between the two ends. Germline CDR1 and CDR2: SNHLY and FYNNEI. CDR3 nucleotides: TGTGCCAGCAGTGAAGAAGGGACGGCTCCATCGTGGTATTTT. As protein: CASSEEGTAPSWYF.

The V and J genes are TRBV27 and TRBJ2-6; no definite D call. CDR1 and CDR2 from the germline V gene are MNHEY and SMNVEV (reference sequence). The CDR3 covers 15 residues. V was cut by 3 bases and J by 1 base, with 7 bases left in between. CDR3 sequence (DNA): TGTGCCAGCAGTTTTTACACATCTGGGGCCAACGTCCTGACTTTC. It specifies CASSFYTSGANVLTF.

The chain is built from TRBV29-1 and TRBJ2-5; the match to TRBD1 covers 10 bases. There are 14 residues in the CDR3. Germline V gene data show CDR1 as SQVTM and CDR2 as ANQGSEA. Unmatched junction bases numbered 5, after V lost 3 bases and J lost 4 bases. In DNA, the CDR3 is TGCAGCGTTGATGACAGGGGGCTTTTAGAGACCCAGTACTTC. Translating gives CSVDDRGLLETQYF. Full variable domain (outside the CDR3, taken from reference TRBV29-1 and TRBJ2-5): SAVISQKPSRDICQRGTSLTIQCQVDSQVTMMFWYRQQPGQSLTLIATANQGSEATYESGFVIDKFPISRPNLTFSTLTVSNMSPEDSSIYLCSVDDRGLLETQYFGPGTRLLVL.

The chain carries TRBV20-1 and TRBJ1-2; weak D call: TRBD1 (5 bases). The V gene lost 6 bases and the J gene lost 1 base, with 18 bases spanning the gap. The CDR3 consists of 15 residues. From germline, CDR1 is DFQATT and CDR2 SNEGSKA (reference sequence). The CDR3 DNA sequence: TGCAGTGCCCCAAAACAGGATCAGTTTAACTATGGCTACACCTTC. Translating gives CSAPKQDQFNYGYTF.

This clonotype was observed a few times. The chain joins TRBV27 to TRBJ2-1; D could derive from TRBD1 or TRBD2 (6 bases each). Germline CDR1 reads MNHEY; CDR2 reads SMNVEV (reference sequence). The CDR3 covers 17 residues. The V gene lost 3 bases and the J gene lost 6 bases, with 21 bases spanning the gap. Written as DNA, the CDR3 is TGTGCCAGCAGTTTCCAGGGGAGGAGGGAACCTTCCAATGAGCAGTTCTTC. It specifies CASSFQGRREPSNEQFF.

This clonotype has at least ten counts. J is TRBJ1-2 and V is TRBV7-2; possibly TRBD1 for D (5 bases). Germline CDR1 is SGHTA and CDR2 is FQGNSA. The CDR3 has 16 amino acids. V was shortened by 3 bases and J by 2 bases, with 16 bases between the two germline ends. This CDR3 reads CASSFLGRRGNYGYTF. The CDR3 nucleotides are TGTGCCAGCAGCTTCTTGGGGCGACGGGGGAACTATGGCTACACCTTC. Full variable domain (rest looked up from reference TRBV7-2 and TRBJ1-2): GAGVSQSPSNKVTEKGKDVELRCDPISGHTALYWYRQSLGQGLEFLIYFQGNSAPDKSGLPSDRFSAERTGGSVSTLTIQRTQQEDSAVYLCASSFLGRRGNYGYTFGSGTRLTVV.

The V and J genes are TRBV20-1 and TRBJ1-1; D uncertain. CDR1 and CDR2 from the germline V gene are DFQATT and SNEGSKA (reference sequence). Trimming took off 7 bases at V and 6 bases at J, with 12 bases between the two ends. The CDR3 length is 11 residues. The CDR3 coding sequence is TGCAGTGTTCGGGTTTTCGCTGAAGCTTTCTTT. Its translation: CSVRVFAEAFF.

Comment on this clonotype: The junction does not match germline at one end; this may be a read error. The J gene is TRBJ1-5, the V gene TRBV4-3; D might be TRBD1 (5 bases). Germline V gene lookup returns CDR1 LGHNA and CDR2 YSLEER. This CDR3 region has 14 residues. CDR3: CASGQGTGYQPQHF. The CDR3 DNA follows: TGCGCCAGCGGCCAAGGAACAGGATACCAGCCCCAGCATTTT.

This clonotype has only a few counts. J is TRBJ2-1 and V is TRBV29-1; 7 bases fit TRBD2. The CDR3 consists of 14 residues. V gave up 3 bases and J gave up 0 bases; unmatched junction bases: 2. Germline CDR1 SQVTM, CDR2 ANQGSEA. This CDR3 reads CSVDRTSSYNEQFF. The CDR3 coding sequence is TGCAGCGTTGACAGGACTAGCTCCTACAATGAGCAGTTCTTC.

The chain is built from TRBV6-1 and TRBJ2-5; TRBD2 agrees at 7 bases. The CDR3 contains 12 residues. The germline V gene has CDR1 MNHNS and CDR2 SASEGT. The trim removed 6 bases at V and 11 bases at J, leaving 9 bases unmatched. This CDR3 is CASSTIRGEQYF. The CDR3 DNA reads TGTGCCAGCAGCACGATTCGGGGGGAGCAGTACTTC.